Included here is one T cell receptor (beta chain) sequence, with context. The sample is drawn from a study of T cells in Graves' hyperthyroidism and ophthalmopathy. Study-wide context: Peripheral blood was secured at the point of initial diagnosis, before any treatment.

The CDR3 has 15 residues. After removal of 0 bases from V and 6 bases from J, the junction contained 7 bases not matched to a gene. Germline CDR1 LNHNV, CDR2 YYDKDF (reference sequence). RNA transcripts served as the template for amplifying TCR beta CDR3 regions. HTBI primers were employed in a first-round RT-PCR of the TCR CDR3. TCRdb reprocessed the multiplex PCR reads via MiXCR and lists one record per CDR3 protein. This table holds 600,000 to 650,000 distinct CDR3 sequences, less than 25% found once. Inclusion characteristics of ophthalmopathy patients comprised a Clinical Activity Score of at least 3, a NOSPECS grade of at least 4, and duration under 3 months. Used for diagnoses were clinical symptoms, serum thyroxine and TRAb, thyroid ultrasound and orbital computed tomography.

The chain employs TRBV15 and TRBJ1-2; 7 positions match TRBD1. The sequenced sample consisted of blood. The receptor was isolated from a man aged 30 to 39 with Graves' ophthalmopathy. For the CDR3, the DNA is TGTGCCACCAGCAGAGATAAGGGCAGGGGGGATGGCTACACCTTC. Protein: CATSRDKGRGDGYTF. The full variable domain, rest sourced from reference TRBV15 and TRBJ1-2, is DAMVIQNPRYQVTQFGKPVTLSCSQTLNHNVMYWYQQKSSQAPKLLFHYYDKDFNNEADTPDNFQSRRPNTSFCFLDIRSPGLGDTAMYLCATSRDKGRGDGYTFGSGTRLTVV.